The T cell receptor (beta chain) under discussion was sequenced for a study of blood T cell repertoires in COVID-19. Generated by immunoSEQ multiplex PCR, the TCRdb table keeps only in-frame clones and is missing some. The table includes around 170,000 clones, under 80% detected once. The CDR3 has 13 amino acids. The V segment lost 8 bases and the J segment 4 bases; nucleotides outside the gene matches: 5. Germline V gene lookup returns CDR1 LNHDA and CDR2 SQIVND (reference sequence). A few counts support this clone. This TCR came from a woman of 80 years or more with acute or convalescent COVID-19. The V gene is TRBV19, the J gene TRBJ1-5; 7 nucleotides align to TRBD1. The sample comprised peripheral blood. CDR3 sequence reads: CASSDRRNQPQHF. The CDR3 nucleotides read TGTGCCAGTTCGGACAGGAGAAATCAGCCCCAGCATTTT. Complete variable domain (other parts from reference TRBV19 and TRBJ1-5): DGGITQSPKYLFRKEGQNVTLSCEQNLNHDAMYWYRQDPGQGLRLIYYSQIVNDFQKGDIAEGYSVSREKKESFPLTVTSAQKNPTAFYLCASSDRRNQPQHFGDGTRLSIL.